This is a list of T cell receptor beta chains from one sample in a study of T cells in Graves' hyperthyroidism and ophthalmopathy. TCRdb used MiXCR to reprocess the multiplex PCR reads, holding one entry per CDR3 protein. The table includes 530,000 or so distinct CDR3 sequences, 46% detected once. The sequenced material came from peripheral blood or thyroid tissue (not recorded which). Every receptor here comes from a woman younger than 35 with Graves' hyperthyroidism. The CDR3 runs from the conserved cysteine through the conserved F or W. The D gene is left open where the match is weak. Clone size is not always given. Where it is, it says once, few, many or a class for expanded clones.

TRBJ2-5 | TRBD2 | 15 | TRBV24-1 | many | TGTGCCACCAATAGCGGGAGGGCCTCCGAAGAGACCCAGTACTTC | CATNSGRASEETQYF
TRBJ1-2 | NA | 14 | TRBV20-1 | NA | TGCAGTGCGACTAGCGGAAACAACCTCTATGGCTACACCTTC | CSATSGNNLYGYTF
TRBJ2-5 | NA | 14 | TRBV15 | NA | TGTGCCACCAGCAGAAATGGACCGCGGGAGACCCAGTACTTC | CATSRNGPRETQYF
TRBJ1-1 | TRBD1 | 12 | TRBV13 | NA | TGTGCTAGAGGGACAGGGGACACTGAAGCTTTCTTT | CARGTGDTEAFF
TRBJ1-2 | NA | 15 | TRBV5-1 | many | TGCGCCAGCAGCTTGGACGGGGCCTCCAGTTATGGCTACACCTTC | CASSLDGASSYGYTF
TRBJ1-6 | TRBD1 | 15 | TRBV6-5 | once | TGTGCCAGCAGTTACAACAGGGACAGGGGTACACCCCTCCACTTT | CASSYNRDRGTPLHF
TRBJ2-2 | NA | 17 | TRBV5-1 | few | TGCGCCAGCAGCTTGGGTCGAGGGAACCTGAACACCGGGGAGCTGTTTTTT | CASSLGRGNLNTGELFF
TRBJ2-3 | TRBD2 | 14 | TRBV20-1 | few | TGCAGTACCTTGGCGGGAGGGCCAACAGATACGCAGTATTTT | CSTLAGGPTDTQYF
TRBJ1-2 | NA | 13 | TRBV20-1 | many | TGCAGTGCCCGGAAGAGGAGCAACTATGGCTACACCTTC | CSARKRSNYGYTF
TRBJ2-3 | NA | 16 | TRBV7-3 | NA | TGTGCCAGCAGCTTACAACAGGGGGGGGGCACAGATACGCAGTATTTT | CASSLQQGGGTDTQYF